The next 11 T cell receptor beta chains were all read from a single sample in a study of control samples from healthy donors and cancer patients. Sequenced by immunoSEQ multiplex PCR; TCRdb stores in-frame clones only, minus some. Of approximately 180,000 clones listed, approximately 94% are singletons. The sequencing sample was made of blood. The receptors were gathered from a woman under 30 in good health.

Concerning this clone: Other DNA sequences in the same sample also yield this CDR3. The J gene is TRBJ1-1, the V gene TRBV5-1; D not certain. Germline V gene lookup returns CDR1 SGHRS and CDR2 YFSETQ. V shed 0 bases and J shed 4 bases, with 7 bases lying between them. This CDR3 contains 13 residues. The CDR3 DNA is TGCGCCAGCAGCTTGGTGGTCGGCACTGAAGCTTTCTTT. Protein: CASSLVVGTEAFF.

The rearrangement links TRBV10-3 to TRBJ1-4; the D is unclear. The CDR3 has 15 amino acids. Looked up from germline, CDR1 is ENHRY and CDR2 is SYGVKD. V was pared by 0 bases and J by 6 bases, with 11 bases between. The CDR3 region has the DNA TGTGCCATCAGTGAGTCGAAGGGTATCGATGAAAAACTGTTTTTT. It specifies CAISESKGIDEKLFF.

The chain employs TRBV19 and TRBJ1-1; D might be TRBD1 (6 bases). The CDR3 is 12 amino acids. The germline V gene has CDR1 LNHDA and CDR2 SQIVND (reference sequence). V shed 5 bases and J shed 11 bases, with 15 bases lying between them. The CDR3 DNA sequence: TGTGCCAGTAGTCCCAAACAGGGTTCGGCTTTCTTT. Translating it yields CASSPKQGSAFF.

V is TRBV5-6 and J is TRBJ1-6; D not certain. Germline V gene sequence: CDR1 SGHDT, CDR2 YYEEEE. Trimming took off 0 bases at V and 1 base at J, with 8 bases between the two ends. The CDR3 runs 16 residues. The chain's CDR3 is CASSLEKGSYNSPLHF. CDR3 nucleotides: TGTGCCAGCAGCTTGGAAAAAGGATCCTATAATTCACCCCTCCACTTT. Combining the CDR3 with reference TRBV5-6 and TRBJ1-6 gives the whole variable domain DAGVTQSPTHLIKTRGQQVTLRCSPKSGHDTVSWYQQALGQGPQFIFQYYEEEERQRGNFPDRFSGHQFPNYSSELNVNALLLGDSALYLCASSLEKGSYNSPLHFGNGTRLTVT.

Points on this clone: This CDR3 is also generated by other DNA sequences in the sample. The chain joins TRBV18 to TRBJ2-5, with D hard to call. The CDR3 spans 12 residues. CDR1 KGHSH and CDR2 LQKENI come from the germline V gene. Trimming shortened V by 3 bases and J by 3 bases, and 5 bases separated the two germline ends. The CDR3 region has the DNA TGTGCCAGCTCACCGCAGAAAGAGACCCAGTACTTC. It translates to CASSPQKETQYF.

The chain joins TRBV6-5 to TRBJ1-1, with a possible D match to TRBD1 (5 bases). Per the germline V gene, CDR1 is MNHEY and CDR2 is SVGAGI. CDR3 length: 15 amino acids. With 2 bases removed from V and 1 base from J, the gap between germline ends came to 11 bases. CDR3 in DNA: TGTGCCAGCAGTTACGAAGGGGCTGGGAACACTGAAGCTTTCTTT. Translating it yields CASSYEGAGNTEAFF.

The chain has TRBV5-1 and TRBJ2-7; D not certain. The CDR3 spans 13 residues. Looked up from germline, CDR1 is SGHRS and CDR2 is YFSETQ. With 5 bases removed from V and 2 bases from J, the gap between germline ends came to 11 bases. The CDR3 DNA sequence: TGCGCCAGCAGTGCGAAAGTTGCCTACGAGCAGTACTTC. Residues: CASSAKVAYEQYF.

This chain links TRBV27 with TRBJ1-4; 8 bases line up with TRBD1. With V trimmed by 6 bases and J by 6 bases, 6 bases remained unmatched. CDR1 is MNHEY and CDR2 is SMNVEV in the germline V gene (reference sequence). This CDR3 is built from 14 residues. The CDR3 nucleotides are TGTGCCAGCAGCCGGACAGGGAGGGATGAAAAACTGTTTTTT. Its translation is CASSRTGRDEKLFF.

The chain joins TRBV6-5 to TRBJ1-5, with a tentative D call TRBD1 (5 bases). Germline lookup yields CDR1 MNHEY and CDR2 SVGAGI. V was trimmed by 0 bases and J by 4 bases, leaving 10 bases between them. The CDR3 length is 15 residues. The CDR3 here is CASSYSGEGNQPQHF. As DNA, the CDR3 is TGTGCCAGCAGTTACTCGGGGGAGGGAAATCAGCCCCAGCATTTT.

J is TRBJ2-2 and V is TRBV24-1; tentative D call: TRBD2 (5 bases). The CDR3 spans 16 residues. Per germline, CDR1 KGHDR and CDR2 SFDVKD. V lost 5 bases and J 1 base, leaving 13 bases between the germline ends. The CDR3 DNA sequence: TGTGCCACCAGTGGAGGCACCGGGGAGAACACCGGGGAGCTGTTTTTT. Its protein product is CATSGGTGENTGELFF.

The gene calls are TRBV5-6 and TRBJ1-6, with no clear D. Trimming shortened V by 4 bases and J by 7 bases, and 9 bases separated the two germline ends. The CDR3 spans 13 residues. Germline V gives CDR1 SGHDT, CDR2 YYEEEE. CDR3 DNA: TGTGCCAGCAGCCCCAGGAACAATTCACCCCTCCACTTT. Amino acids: CASSPRNNSPLHF.